A single sample gave rise to the 13 T cell receptor beta chains below, sequenced in a study of cytomegalovirus exposure and HLA in healthy donors. Only in-frame clones appear in the TCRdb table, and some are missing; sequencing was by immunoSEQ multiplex PCR. The sample includes fewer than 120,000 clones, around 87% of them seen just once. The sample taken for sequencing was PBMCs. The receptors originated from a young woman in good health and CMV-seropositive.

The gene calls are TRBV9 and TRBJ1-1; TRBD1 might be the D (5 bases). This CDR3 region has 14 residues. Germline loops: CDR1 SGDLS, CDR2 YYNGEE. The germline V and J ends were trimmed by 3 bases and 6 bases, with 15 bases remaining between them. The CDR3 protein is CASSALGAVPEAFF. The DNA of the CDR3 is TGTGCCAGCAGCGCCCTTGGGGCAGTCCCTGAAGCTTTCTTT.

The genes are TRBV20-1 and TRBJ2-7; D is ambiguous. The germline CDR1 and CDR2 sequences are DFQATT and SNEGSKA (reference sequence). This CDR3 is built from 11 residues. V dropped 6 bases and J dropped 6 bases, with 12 bases sitting between them. The CDR3 DNA reads as TGCAGTGCGACTCATAGTGGCGAGCAGTACTTC. The encoded protein is CSATHSGEQYF.

The rearrangement joins TRBV7-9 to TRBJ1-5, with 8 bases matching TRBD1. Trimming removed 3 bases from V and 0 bases from J; junction bases left unmatched: 4. CDR3 length: 16 residues. Germline CDR1 SEHNR, CDR2 FQNEAQ (reference sequence). CDR3 region: CASSLGTGHSNQPQHF. As DNA, the CDR3 is TGTGCCAGCAGCTTGGGGACAGGACATAGCAATCAGCCCCAGCATTTT.

This sequence joins TRBV6-1 and TRBJ2-7; D gene ambiguous. Germline CDR1 and CDR2: MNHNS and SASEGT. V lost 2 bases to trimming and J lost 2 bases, with 7 bases between them. CDR3 size: 13 residues. For the CDR3, the DNA is TGTGCCAGCAGTGAAAGCACAGCCTACGAGCAGTACTTC. Amino acid sequence: CASSESTAYEQYF.

The V call is TRBV28, the J call TRBJ2-2; 11 nucleotides line up with TRBD1. CDR1 is MDHEN, CDR2 SYDVKM, per germline. The junction had 7 bases not matched to a gene; V was cut back by 6 bases and J by 4 bases. The CDR3 is 16 amino acids. CDR3 in DNA: TGTGCCAGCAGCCCGCGGGACAGGGGGATCACCGGGGAGCTGTTTTTT. This codes for CASSPRDRGITGELFF.

V and J are TRBV5-4 and TRBJ2-7; TRBD1 agrees at 7 bases. Germline lookup yields CDR1 SGHNT and CDR2 YYREEE (reference sequence). V lost 3 bases, J lost 6 bases, and 18 bases stayed unmatched. This CDR3 is 17 amino acids long. In nucleotides, the CDR3 is TGTGCCAGCAGCTACTCTTTGGGCAGGGGGAGTTCTGGCGAGCAGTACTTC. This gives the protein CASSYSLGRGSSGEQYF.

This CDR3 reads CASSVDLGVYEQYF. DNA of the CDR3: TGTGCCAGCAGCGTAGACCTTGGAGTTTACGAGCAGTACTTC. The rearrangement uses TRBV9 and TRBJ2-7; D not resolved. V was cut by 0 bases and J by 4 bases, with 11 bases left in between. This CDR3 spans 14 amino acids. Germline-derived CDR1 and CDR2 are SGDLS and YYNGEE.

The rearrangement uses TRBV5-1 and TRBJ2-5; TRBD1 aligns across 9 bases. CDR1 is SGHRS, CDR2 YFSETQ, per germline. Trimming took 2 bases from V and 5 from J; bases not matched to a gene: 4. The CDR3 runs to 14 residues. This chain's CDR3 is CASSLQGARETQYF. The DNA for the CDR3 is TGCGCCAGCAGCTTACAGGGGGCGAGGGAGACCCAGTACTTC.

The chain couples TRBV7-8 to TRBJ2-1, with 8 bases aligning to TRBD2. Per germline, CDR1 SGHVS and CDR2 FQNEAQ. Unmatched junction bases numbered 12, after V lost 6 bases and J lost 5 bases. The CDR3 has 16 residues. The CDR3 DNA reads TGTGCCAGCAGAAAGGGGACGGGGGGGGCGAACAATGAGCAGTTCTTC. It is translated as CASRKGTGGANNEQFF.

The chain combines TRBV6-1 with TRBJ2-3; D is perhaps TRBD2 (7 bases). This CDR3 region has 15 residues. Germline V lookup: CDR1 MNHNS, CDR2 SASEGT. Trimming pared 7 bases from V and 2 bases from J, leaving 16 bases between. The CDR3 loop is CASIKGGDPTDTQYF. The CDR3 DNA sequence: TGTGCCAGCATTAAGGGGGGGGACCCCACAGATACGCAGTATTTT.

The chain links TRBV7-3 to TRBJ1-1; 9 bases fit TRBD1. V lost 6 bases, J lost 7 bases, and 6 bases stayed unmatched. Germline CDR1 and CDR2: SGHTA and FQGTGA. The CDR3 extends over 13 amino acids. CDR3 loop: CASSSQGASEAFF. The CDR3 DNA is TGTGCCAGCAGTTCACAGGGGGCTAGTGAAGCTTTCTTT.

The chain employs TRBV2 and TRBJ1-5, with D perhaps matching TRBD1 (5 bases). Trimming took 7 bases from V and 4 from J, leaving 11 bases between them. CDR3 length equals 13 residues. The germline V gene encodes CDR1 SNHLY and CDR2 FYNNEI. The CDR3 protein is CASNDRPNQPQHF. The CDR3 bases are TGTGCCAGCAACGACAGACCAAATCAGCCCCAGCATTTT.

The chain has TRBV11-2 and TRBJ2-1, with 10 nucleotides matching TRBD2. Trimming at V came to 1 base and at J to 7 bases, leaving 4 bases not matched to a gene. CDR1 SGHAT and CDR2 FQNNGV come from the germline V gene. There are 15 residues in the CDR3. This chain's CDR3 is CASSLAASGSNEQFF. The CDR3 DNA sequence: TGTGCCAGCAGCTTAGCGGCTAGCGGGAGTAATGAGCAGTTCTTC.